The 11 T cell receptor beta chains presented below share a single source sample, sequenced in a study of T-cell reconstitution after alpha-beta-depleted transplantation in children. Using unique molecular identifiers, the investigators prepared the TCRbeta library. TCRdb independently ran MiXCR on the PCR reads; one entry per CDR3 protein. The sample carries roughly 500,000 distinct CDR3 sequences, 10% recorded once. The source material was PBMCs, sampled before TCRalphabeta/CD19-depleted stem cell transplant. The receptor set was obtained from a child aged 2-15 years with inherited bone marrow failure, due to receive a stem cell transplant.

The chain combines TRBV9 with TRBJ2-7; 7 positions agree with TRBD1. V dropped 4 bases and J dropped 2; count of bases not matched to a gene: 9. CDR1 SGDLS and CDR2 YYNGEE come from the germline V gene. The CDR3 length is 15 residues. Here the CDR3 reads CASSPSTGSTYEQYF. Here the CDR3 DNA reads TGTGCCAGCAGCCCCTCGACAGGGTCGACCTACGAGCAGTACTTC.

The chain combines TRBV15 with TRBJ2-3; TRBD2 matches 10 bases. CDR3 length: 17 residues. Germline trimming cut 5 bases from V and 0 bases from J; bases unmatched to any gene: 8. Germline-derived CDR1 and CDR2 are LNHNV and YYDKDF (reference sequence). As DNA, the CDR3 is TGTGCCACCAGCCAAAGCGGGAGGGCCCTTAGCACAGATACGCAGTATTTT. This encodes CATSQSGRALSTDTQYF. Filled out from reference TRBV15 and TRBJ2-3, the complete variable domain reads DAMVIQNPRYQVTQFGKPVTLSCSQTLNHNVMYWYQQKSSQAPKLLFHYYDKDFNNEADTPDNFQSRRPNTSFCFLDIRSPGLGDTAMYLCATSQSGRALSTDTQYFGPGTRLTVL.

Note on this clonotype: One end of the junction fails to match germline, which may point to a read error. V gene TRBV20-1 combines with J gene TRBJ2-2; 9 nucleotides match TRBD2. CDR1 DFQATT and CDR2 SNEGSKA come from the germline V gene (reference sequence). The CDR3 has 16 residues. CDR3 sequence reads: CSAREPIAGDTGEPFF. The CDR3 DNA reads as TGCAGTGCTAGAGAACCGATAGCGGGAGACACCGGGGAGCCGTTTTTT.

Only a few counts were recorded for this clonotype. The V gene is TRBV20-1, the J gene TRBJ1-6; D is uncertain. The V gene lost 1 base and the J gene lost 0 bases, with 7 bases spanning the gap. CDR3 length: 15 residues. Germline CDR1 and CDR2: DFQATT and SNEGSKA (reference sequence). This CDR3 reads CSARAVSSYNSPLHF. CDR3 nucleotide sequence: TGCAGTGCTAGAGCCGTAAGCTCCTATAATTCACCCCTCCACTTT.

The table lists this clonotype with a few counts. This chain joins TRBV5-1 and TRBJ2-6, with D unclear. V lost 4 bases, J lost 0 bases, and 11 bases lay in between. CDR1 and CDR2 (germline): SGHRS, YFSETQ. There are 16 residues in the CDR3. CDR3 region: CASSTRGSSGANVLTF. The CDR3, as DNA: TGCGCCAGCAGCACGAGAGGAAGCTCTGGGGCCAACGTCCTGACTTTC.

This clonotype was found many times. The J gene is TRBJ1-1, the V gene TRBV12-3 or TRBV12-4; D unresolved. Trimming left V 7 bases short and J 7 bases short, with 13 bases between. This CDR3 contains 12 residues. CDR3: CASTREEVEAFF. The CDR3 DNA is TGTGCCAGCACTCGGGAAGAGGTTGAAGCTTTCTTT.

This clonotype was observed at least ten times. The chain employs TRBV29-1 and TRBJ2-1, with TRBD1 identical over 8 bases. The CDR3 consists of 15 residues. The germline CDR1 and CDR2 sequences are SQVTM and ANQGSEA. The junction had 8 bases not matched to a gene; V was cut back by 3 bases and J by 4 bases. The CDR3: CSVDRAGGLYNEQFF. The CDR3 nucleotides are TGCAGCGTTGACCGGGCAGGGGGCTTGTACAATGAGCAGTTCTTC.

About this clonotype: Since a much larger clone is just one base distant, this may be a read error. V is TRBV5-1 and J is TRBJ2-1; D may match TRBD1 or TRBD2 (5 bases each). Germline V CDR1 and CDR2: SGHRS, YFSETQ. This CDR3 contains 15 residues. The chain's CDR3 is CASSLVGVRGNERFF. The CDR3 DNA follows: TGCGCCAGCAGCTTGGTCGGAGTTCGGGGCAATGAGCGGTTCTTC.

The sample holds one count of this clonotype. Being one base from a much bigger clone, this may be a read error. The chain carries TRBV24-1 and TRBJ1-2; 8 bases align to TRBD1. CDR3 length: 13 residues. CDR1 and CDR2 (germline): KGHDR, SFDVKD. CDR3 loop: CATGDRGSHGYTF. The CDR3 DNA follows: TGTGCCACCGGTGACAGGGGATCGCATGGCTACACCTTC.

This clonotype was detected ten times or more. The gene calls are TRBV6-1 and TRBJ1-3, with D unresolved. Trimming took 6 bases from V and 0 from J, leaving 9 bases between them. Germline CDR1 reads MNHNS; CDR2 reads SASEGT. CDR3 length: 14 amino acids. The CDR3 nucleotides read TGTGCCAGCAGGAAGGGTGTCTCTGGAAACACCATATATTTT. It is translated as CASRKGVSGNTIYF.

This clonotype was counted at least ten times. This chain uses TRBV6-2 or TRBV6-3 with TRBJ1-2; TRBD1 might be the D (6 bases). CDR1 is MNHEY and CDR2 is SVGEGT in the germline V gene. The CDR3 consists of 13 residues. V lost 4 bases, J lost 0 bases, and 6 bases lay in between. CDR3 bases: TGTGCCAGCAGTTGGACAGCTAACTATGGCTACACCTTC. Protein: CASSWTANYGYTF.